One sample yielded the 12 T cell receptor beta chains listed below, sequenced in a study of blood T cell repertoires in COVID-19. Measured with immunoSEQ multiplex PCR; TCRdb has only the in-frame clones, and not every one. The sample carries around 190,000 clones, around 85% recorded once. Sequencing input: peripheral blood. Source of these receptors: a woman aged 50 to 60 with acute or convalescent COVID-19.

The chain joins TRBV3-1 (or the pseudogene TRBV3-2) to TRBJ1-3; the match to TRBD1 covers 11 bases. V lost 6 bases and J lost 5; bases outside the gene matches: 9. This CDR3 is built from 16 residues. From germline, CDR1 is LGHDT and CDR2 YNNKEL (reference sequence). The chain's CDR3 is CASRHSGQGARNTIYF. In DNA, the CDR3 is TGTGCCAGCAGACATTCCGGACAGGGGGCTAGAAACACCATATATTTT.

The V and J genes are TRBV7-2 and TRBJ2-1, with 12 nucleotides matching TRBD2. This CDR3 spans 16 amino acids. The ends lost 7 bases at V and 4 bases at J; junction bases unmatched: 8. Germline values: CDR1 SGHTA, CDR2 FQGNSA. For the CDR3, the DNA is TGTGCCAGCAACCCGGCTCTAGCGGGGGGGTACAATGAGCAGTTCTTC. This translates into CASNPALAGGYNEQFF.

The chain uses TRBV7-6 and TRBJ2-1; D may be TRBD2 (6 bases). This CDR3 is built from 14 residues. Germline CDR1 and CDR2: SGHVS and FNYEAQ. V lost 5 bases to trimming and J lost 6 bases, with 14 bases between them. The CDR3 bases are TGTGCCAGCAGCCCCCGGGACTTACTCAATGAGCAGTTCTTC. Translating gives CASSPRDLLNEQFF.

The chain recombines TRBV6-5 with TRBJ1-1; D not resolved. Trimming removed 2 bases at V and 1 base at J, with 11 bases between. CDR3 size: 15 residues. The germline V gene has CDR1 MNHEY and CDR2 SVGAGI. The CDR3 reads CASSYTYPGNTEAFF. The DNA for the CDR3 is TGTGCCAGCAGTTACACTTACCCAGGGAACACTGAAGCTTTCTTT.

J is TRBJ2-2 and V is TRBV7-2; the match to TRBD2 covers 8 bases. CDR1 is SGHTA, CDR2 FQGNSA, per germline. Trimming took 5 bases from V and 3 from J; bases not matched to a gene: 5. This CDR3 is built from 15 residues. CDR3 in amino acids: CASSPGGEHTGELFF. In DNA, the CDR3 is TGTGCCAGCAGCCCGGGGGGGGAGCACACCGGGGAGCTGTTTTTT.

This clone was recorded only once. The rearrangement uses TRBV7-7 and TRBJ2-3; 14 bases line up with TRBD2. Germline CDR1 and CDR2: SSHAT and FNYEAQ (reference sequence). This CDR3 contains 17 residues. The V gene end was trimmed by 5 bases and the J gene end by 9 bases; junction bases not matched to a gene: 13. CDR3 sequence reads: CASSPKEWGTSGGTQYF. The CDR3 bases are TGTGCCAGCAGCCCAAAGGAGTGGGGGACTAGCGGGGGCACGCAGTATTTT.

The rearrangement links TRBV2 to TRBJ1-6; no clear D. Trimming left V 6 bases short and J 6 bases short, with 6 bases between. The CDR3 covers 12 residues. CDR1 is SNHLY, CDR2 FYNNEI, per germline. The CDR3 region has the DNA TGTGCCAGCAGCCACTCTAATTCACCCCTCCACTTT. Translating it yields CASSHSNSPLHF.

The chain uses TRBV4-3 and TRBJ2-7; tentative D call: TRBD2 (6 bases). The germline V and J ends were trimmed by 0 bases and 3 bases, with 9 bases remaining between them. The CDR3 contains 14 residues. Per germline, CDR1 LGHNA and CDR2 YSLEER. CDR3 in amino acids: CASSQDRDFYEQYF. The DNA for the CDR3 is TGCGCCAGCAGCCAAGATCGGGACTTCTACGAGCAGTACTTC.

This clone has more than one count but fewer than ten. This chain joins TRBV21-1 and TRBJ1-4. TRBV21-1 is reported as a pseudogene. The CDR3 sequence is 13 residues long. Written as DNA, the CDR3 is TGTGCCAGCAGCCCGCCGGCTAATGAAAAACTGTTTTTT. This translates into CASSPPANEKLFF.

Only one count was recorded for this clone. The V gene is TRBV28, the J gene TRBJ2-3; 8 bases are shared with TRBD1. The V and J ends lost 6 bases and 1 base, in that order; junction bases with no gene match: 12. Germline V gene sequence: CDR1 MDHEN, CDR2 SYDVKM. This CDR3 has 17 residues. The CDR3 loop is CASRRVGQGQRTDTQYF. The CDR3 DNA follows: TGTGCCAGCAGACGCGTCGGACAGGGTCAACGCACAGATACGCAGTATTTT.

V usage is TRBV10-1 and J usage is TRBJ1-4; TRBD1 is a possible D gene (5 bases). Germline V gives CDR1 WNHNN, CDR2 SYGVQD (reference sequence). The V and J ends lost 9 bases and 8 bases respectively, with 16 bases between them. CDR3 length: 13 residues. The CDR3 is CASQSAPGEKLFF. The CDR3 coding sequence is TGCGCCAGTCAGTCGGCCCCAGGGGAAAAACTGTTTTTT.

The J gene is TRBJ1-2, the V gene TRBV27; D is ambiguous. CDR3 length: 14 residues. V lost 3 bases to trimming and J lost 7 bases, with 15 bases between them. The V gene's germline CDR1 is MNHEY and CDR2 SMNVEV (reference sequence). CDR3 sequence: CASSLVAGEIGYTF. As DNA, the CDR3 is TGTGCCAGCAGTTTGGTGGCGGGCGAAATTGGCTACACCTTC.